This T cell receptor beta chain is from a study of blood T cell repertoires in COVID-19. This clone was observed once. Trimming cost V 6 bases and J 8 bases, with 16 bases left between them. The CDR3 has 13 amino acids. Germline V lookup: CDR1 ENHRY, CDR2 SYGVKD. Only in-frame clones appear in the TCRdb table, and some are missing; sequencing was by immunoSEQ multiplex PCR. The top ten hold roughly 0.51% of the sample, which has approximately 93,000 clones, 88% seen once. The rearrangement links TRBV10-3 to TRBJ1-2; a possible D gene is TRBD1 (6 bases). The source of this sequence is a man in his sixties with acute or convalescent COVID-19. The specimen sequenced was peripheral blood. This chain's CDR3 is CAIRPNRDGGYTF. The CDR3, as DNA: TGTGCCATCAGACCGAACAGGGATGGGGGCTACACCTTC.